Below, 20 T cell receptor beta chains from the same sample are listed, as sequenced in a study of shared clonotypes between healthy human individuals. The protocol was immunoSEQ multiplex PCR, while the TCRdb copy is restricted to in-frame clones and leaves out a portion. The table has about 2.1 million clones, about 93% seen once. Positive CCR7 selection of CD45RO-negative cells yielded the naive CD8 cells, and terminally differentiated effector memory CD45RA+ cells were excluded. Source material: naive CD8+ T cells from PBMCs. The origin of the receptors is a man between 18 and 29 years old in good health. Some clones in this sample may be carry-over from other donors' samples.

The genes are TRBV9 and TRBJ1-2, with D hard to call. The V gene lost 3 bases and the J gene lost 7 bases, with 13 bases spanning the gap. Germline loops: CDR1 SGDLS, CDR2 YYNGEE. The CDR3 loop spans 13 amino acids. The CDR3 nucleotides are TGTGCCAGCAGCGAAGGTACTGGGTTTGGCTACACCTTC. It translates to CASSEGTGFGYTF. The full variable domain, in which reference TRBV9 and TRBJ1-2 provide the parts outside the CDR3, is DSGVTQTPKHLITATGQRVTLRCSPRSGDLSVYWYQQSLDQGLQFLIQYYNGEERAKGNILERFSAQQFPDLHSELNLSSLELGDSALYFCASSEGTGFGYTFGSGTRLTVV.

The genes are TRBV7-9 and TRBJ1-5; D unresolved. The CDR3 has 15 residues. CDR1 and CDR2 from the germline V gene are SEHNR and FQNEAQ (reference sequence). V gave up 4 bases and J gave up 2 bases, with 12 bases separating them. CDR3 protein: CASSSGPSGNQPQHF. The CDR3 bases are TGTGCCAGCAGCTCCGGGCCGTCAGGCAATCAGCCCCAGCATTTT. Together with reference TRBV7-9 and TRBJ1-5, the CDR3 gives the full variable domain: DTGVSQNPRHKITKRGQNVTFRCDPISEHNRLYWYRQTLGQGPEFLTYFQNEAQLEKSRLLSDRFSAERPKGSFSTLEIQRTEQGDSAMYLCASSSGPSGNQPQHFGDGTRLSIL.

The chain has TRBV2 and TRBJ2-3; D remains ambiguous. Trimming took off 4 bases at V and 1 base at J, with 6 bases between the two ends. Germline V gives CDR1 SNHLY, CDR2 FYNNEI. This CDR3 is built from 13 residues. CDR3 amino acids: CASSVYRTDTQYF. The CDR3 nucleotides are TGTGCCAGCAGTGTGTACCGCACAGATACGCAGTATTTT.

The chain couples TRBV9 to TRBJ2-1; maybe TRBD1 (6 bases). CDR3 size: 15 residues. Trimming removed 3 bases at V and 0 bases at J, with 10 bases between. The germline V gene encodes CDR1 SGDLS and CDR2 YYNGEE. CDR3 in amino acids: CASSGQESSYNEQFF. In nucleotides, the CDR3 is TGTGCCAGCAGCGGACAGGAGAGCTCCTACAATGAGCAGTTCTTC. Combining the CDR3 with reference TRBV9 and TRBJ2-1 gives the whole variable domain DSGVTQTPKHLITATGQRVTLRCSPRSGDLSVYWYQQSLDQGLQFLIQYYNGEERAKGNILERFSAQQFPDLHSELNLSSLELGDSALYFCASSGQESSYNEQFFGPGTRLTVL.

V gene TRBV9 combines with J gene TRBJ2-5; TRBD2 matches 7 bases. Germline lookup yields CDR1 SGDLS and CDR2 YYNGEE. Trimming cost V 3 bases and J 1 base; bases outside gene matches: 9. The CDR3 runs 16 residues. The CDR3, as DNA: TGTGCCAGCAGCGGTCCTAGAGCGGGGCTCCAAGAGACCCAGTACTTC. It specifies CASSGPRAGLQETQYF.

The count of this clone is one. The V gene is TRBV5-1, the J gene TRBJ2-1, with TRBD2 matching over 11 bases. The germline CDR1 and CDR2 sequences are SGHRS and YFSETQ. The CDR3 totals 18 residues. V dropped 2 bases and J dropped 6; count of bases not matched to a gene: 13. CDR3 sequence reads: CASSFLVVDSGRGNEQFF. CDR3 coding DNA: TGCGCCAGCAGCTTTCTCGTGGTGGATAGCGGGAGGGGCAATGAGCAGTTCTTC.

This chain joins TRBV5-1 and TRBJ2-7; D is ambiguous. Trimming removed 1 base at V and 5 bases at J, with 16 bases between. Germline assignment: CDR1 SGHRS and CDR2 YFSETQ. The length of the CDR3 is 15 residues. The CDR3 loop reads CASSLSSARRDEQYF. CDR3 sequence (DNA): TGCGCCAGCAGCTTGAGTTCGGCAAGACGCGACGAGCAGTACTTC.

This clone was observed once. V gene TRBV28 combines with J gene TRBJ2-7, with 10 bases aligning to TRBD1. The germline CDR1 and CDR2 sequences are MDHEN and SYDVKM. Losses at the gene ends were 3 bases for V and 2 bases for J; bases not matched to a gene: 4. CDR3 size: 15 residues. The CDR3 loop reads CASSLGTGATYEQYF. As DNA, the CDR3 is TGTGCCAGCAGTTTGGGGACAGGGGCCACCTACGAGCAGTACTTC.

The chain links TRBV7-8 to TRBJ2-1, with 7 positions matching TRBD2. The ends lost 1 base at V and 5 bases at J; junction bases unmatched: 8. Germline CDR1 SGHVS, CDR2 FQNEAQ. The CDR3 sequence is 16 residues long. The CDR3 here is CASSLGQAGSHNEQFF. Written as DNA, the CDR3 is TGTGCCAGCAGCTTAGGTCAAGCGGGGTCCCACAATGAGCAGTTCTTC. Full variable domain (missing parts from reference TRBV7-8 and TRBJ2-1): GAGVSQSPRYKVAKRGQDVALRCDPISGHVSLFWYQQALGQGPEFLTYFQNEAQLDKSGLPSDRFFAERPEGSVSTLKIQRTQQEDSAVYLCASSLGQAGSHNEQFFGPGTRLTVL.

The chain joins TRBV27 to TRBJ1-3; D ambiguous. Trimming took 5 bases from V and 0 from J, leaving 8 bases between them. There are 14 residues in the CDR3. CDR1 is MNHEY and CDR2 is SMNVEV in the germline V gene (reference sequence). CDR3: CASSGEHSGNTIYF. CDR3 DNA sequence: TGTGCCAGCAGTGGGGAGCACTCTGGAAACACCATATATTTT.

The chain combines TRBV14 with TRBJ2-7, with D possibly being TRBD2 (5 bases). The CDR3 is 15 amino acids. V lost 4 bases and J lost 3, with 16 bases in between. From germline, CDR1 is SGHDN and CDR2 FVKESK. The DNA of the CDR3 is TGTGCCAGCAGCCCATGGACGTACGGGGACTACGAGCAGTACTTC. Protein sequence: CASSPWTYGDYEQYF.

Concerning this clone: Different DNA sequences within this sample yield the same CDR3. The chain is built from TRBV29-1 and TRBJ2-7; 7 bases are shared with TRBD1. Trimming took 6 bases from V and 0 from J; bases not matched to a gene: 2. The CDR3 consists of 12 residues. CDR1 SQVTM and CDR2 ANQGSEA come from the germline V gene. The CDR3 bases are TGCAGCGTCCGGGACAGCTCCTACGAGCAGTACTTC. Its protein is CSVRDSSYEQYF.

In its sample, this clone was seen a few times. V and J are TRBV11-2 and TRBJ2-2, with D unclear. There are 14 residues in the CDR3. CDR1 and CDR2 (germline): SGHAT, FQNNGV. V lost 6 bases and J lost 4, with 12 bases in between. CDR3 amino acids: CASSSSVATGELFF. DNA of the CDR3: TGTGCCAGCAGTTCCTCTGTGGCCACCGGGGAGCTGTTTTTT.

V usage is TRBV7-6 and J usage is TRBJ1-1; D remains ambiguous. This CDR3 is built from 13 residues. V lost 2 bases and J 4 bases, leaving 8 bases between the germline ends. Germline CDR1 is SGHVS and CDR2 is FNYEAQ. CDR3 sequence (DNA): TGTGCCAGCAGCTTACCTGGAACCACTGAAGCTTTCTTT. Translated, it gives CASSLPGTTEAFF.

The chain uses TRBV7-9 and TRBJ2-7; 12 nucleotides line up with TRBD1. CDR1 is SEHNR and CDR2 is FQNEAQ in the germline V gene (reference sequence). The V and J ends lost 5 bases and 7 bases, in that order; junction bases with no gene match: 9. This CDR3 contains 15 residues. The CDR3: CASSTLGTGGEEQYF. CDR3 sequence (DNA): TGTGCCAGCAGCACCTTGGGGACAGGGGGCGAGGAGCAGTACTTC. The whole variable domain, remainder taken from reference TRBV7-9 and TRBJ2-7, is DTGVSQNPRHKITKRGQNVTFRCDPISEHNRLYWYRQTLGQGPEFLTYFQNEAQLEKSRLLSDRFSAERPKGSFSTLEIQRTEQGDSAMYLCASSTLGTGGEEQYFGPGTRLTVT.

This sequence joins TRBV18 and TRBJ1-1, with a possible D match to TRBD1 (5 bases). This CDR3 region has 14 residues. Trimming removed 3 bases at V and 12 bases at J, with 20 bases between. Germline V gene sequence: CDR1 KGHSH, CDR2 LQKENI. CDR3 sequence reads: CASSPSQGNEETFF. The CDR3 coding sequence is TGTGCCAGCTCACCTTCTCAGGGCAACGAAGAGACTTTCTTT.

The rearrangement uses TRBV5-6 and TRBJ2-7; TRBD1 agrees at 11 bases. Germline V CDR1 and CDR2: SGHDT, YYEEEE. Germline trimming cut 3 bases from V and 4 bases from J; bases unmatched to any gene: 3. The CDR3 has 14 residues. The CDR3 DNA follows: TGTGCCAGCAGCTCCCGGGACAGGGGGTACGAGCAGTACTTC. Protein: CASSSRDRGYEQYF.

J is TRBJ1-5 and V is TRBV19; D is unclear. There are 15 residues in the CDR3. Germline lookup yields CDR1 LNHDA and CDR2 SQIVND (reference sequence). The V gene lost 3 bases and the J gene lost 3 bases, with 12 bases spanning the gap. CDR3: CASSIYSSPNQPQHF. CDR3 nucleotide sequence: TGTGCCAGTAGTATCTACAGTTCCCCCAATCAGCCCCAGCATTTT.

The rearrangement links TRBV27 to TRBJ2-5, with a possible D match to TRBD1 (5 bases). This CDR3 is built from 13 residues. Germline CDR1 MNHEY, CDR2 SMNVEV (reference sequence). The germline V and J ends were trimmed by 7 bases and 5 bases, with 14 bases remaining between them. The CDR3 here is CASTSVKGETQYF. As DNA, the CDR3 is TGTGCCAGCACCAGTGTAAAGGGGGAGACCCAGTACTTC.

The genes are TRBV19 and TRBJ1-5, with unresolved D. This CDR3 spans 15 amino acids. Per germline, CDR1 LNHDA and CDR2 SQIVND (reference sequence). The V gene lost 3 bases and the J gene lost 6 bases, with 15 bases spanning the gap. The CDR3 region is CASSMAQAVGQPQHF. DNA for the CDR3: TGTGCCAGTAGTATGGCGCAGGCGGTGGGTCAGCCCCAGCATTTT.